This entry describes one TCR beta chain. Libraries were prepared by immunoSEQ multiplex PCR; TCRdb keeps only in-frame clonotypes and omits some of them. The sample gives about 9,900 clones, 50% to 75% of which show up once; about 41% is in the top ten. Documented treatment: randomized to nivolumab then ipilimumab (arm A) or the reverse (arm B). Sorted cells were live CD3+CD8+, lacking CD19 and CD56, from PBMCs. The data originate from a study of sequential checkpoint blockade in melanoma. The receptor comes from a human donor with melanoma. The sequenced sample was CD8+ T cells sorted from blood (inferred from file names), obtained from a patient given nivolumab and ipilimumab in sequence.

The CDR3 sequence is CASSRQGVVEQYF. In nucleotides, the CDR3 is TGTGCCAGTAGCCGGCAGGGTGTTGTCGAGCAGTACTTC. V is TRBV19 and J is TRBJ2-7, with a tentative D call TRBD1 (5 bases). Germline-derived CDR1 and CDR2 are LNHDA and SQIVND (reference sequence). CDR3 size: 13 residues. Trimming shortened V by 6 bases and J by 6 bases, and 15 bases separated the two germline ends.